The entry below describes one T cell receptor beta chain. As yet, its antigen is unknown. The entry originates in a study of shared clonotypes between healthy human individuals. The study's findings and limits: The sole specimen, blood, was sampled, and tissue repertoires likely differ.

Clones were sequenced by immunoSEQ multiplex PCR, and TCRdb holds only the in-frame ones, with some missing. The table lists hundreds of thousands of clones, around 96% of them singletons, with about 0.064% in the top ten. The CDR3 covers 14 residues. Germline V CDR1 and CDR2: MDHEN, SYDVKM. The trim removed 5 bases at V and 7 bases at J, leaving 9 bases unmatched. The J gene is TRBJ1-2, the V gene TRBV28; 8 nucleotides line up with TRBD1. The receptor comes from a woman aged 25 to 39 in good health. Sequenced: naive CD4+ T cells sorted from blood. Subset denoted: CD45RA+ positively selected. CDR3 sequence reads: CASSTGQGDFGYTF. The CDR3 DNA follows: TGTGCCAGCAGTACCGGACAGGGAGATTTTGGCTACACCTTC.